These 13 T cell receptor beta chains were sequenced from one sample in a study of cytomegalovirus exposure and HLA in healthy donors. Sequenced by immunoSEQ multiplex PCR; TCRdb stores in-frame clones only, minus some. The sample includes about 76,000 clones, roughly 94% of them seen just once. Sequencing was performed on PBMCs. These receptor sequences come from a woman between 18 and 29 years old in good health and CMV-seropositive.

V gene TRBV4-1 combines with J gene TRBJ2-7; a weak D match, TRBD2 (6 bases). V was shortened by 0 bases and J by 7 bases, with 19 bases between the two germline ends. CDR1 is MGHRA and CDR2 is YSYEKL in the germline V gene. The CDR3 extends over 16 amino acids. The CDR3 DNA is TGCGCCAGCAGCCAAGATCCGCGGGGTTCATGGAAAGAGCAGTACTTC. This codes for CASSQDPRGSWKEQYF.

The chain links TRBV18 to TRBJ2-5; no reliable D call. V lost 6 bases and J lost 2, with 16 bases in between. The CDR3 has 15 amino acids. Germline V gives CDR1 KGHSH, CDR2 LQKENI. The CDR3 DNA reads as TGTGCCAGCTCGCAGATCGAATGGGCTCAAGAGACCCAGTACTTC. It yields the protein CASSQIEWAQETQYF.

The J gene is TRBJ1-2, the V gene TRBV30; 7 bases fit TRBD1. V gave up 4 bases and J gave up 7 bases; unmatched junction bases: 15. This CDR3 contains 15 residues. Germline CDR1 and CDR2: GTSNPN and SVGIG (reference sequence). The CDR3 DNA reads TGTGCCTGGATTCGGACAGGACTGCCTGGGTCTGGCTACACCTTC. It translates to CAWIRTGLPGSGYTF. The whole variable domain, remainder taken from reference TRBV30 and TRBJ1-2, is SQTIHQWPATLVQPVGSPLSLECTVEGTSNPNLYWYRQAAGRGLQLLFYSVGIGQISSEVPQNLSASRPQDRQFILSSKKLLLSDSGFYLCAWIRTGLPGSGYTFGSGTRLTVV.

Only one count was recorded for this clone. This chain links TRBV7-9 with TRBJ2-5; 15 nucleotides match TRBD2. In germline, CDR1 is SEHNR, CDR2 FQNEAQ (reference sequence). With 5 bases clipped from V and 5 bases from J, the junction kept 6 bases outside the gene matches. CDR3 length equals 16 residues. CDR3 sequence reads: CASSRGLAGGVETQYF. The CDR3, as DNA: TGTGCCAGCAGCAGAGGACTAGCGGGAGGGGTTGAGACCCAGTACTTC.

The chain combines TRBV7-9 with TRBJ1-1, with D tentatively TRBD1 (6 bases). Germline V gives CDR1 SEHNR, CDR2 FQNEAQ (reference sequence). This CDR3 is built from 16 residues. V was cut by 0 bases and J by 3 bases, with 14 bases left in between. This CDR3 reads CASSLALGGGDTEAFF. As DNA, the CDR3 is TGTGCCAGCAGCTTAGCACTCGGAGGGGGGGACACTGAAGCTTTCTTT.

The gene calls are TRBV6-1 and TRBJ1-3; 9 positions agree with TRBD1. This CDR3 is built from 17 residues. V lost 0 bases, J lost 6 bases, and 9 bases stayed unmatched. Germline-derived CDR1 and CDR2 are MNHNS and SASEGT. The CDR3 region is CASSEAPGQGFENTIYF. The CDR3, as DNA: TGTGCCAGCAGTGAAGCCCCCGGACAGGGGTTCGAAAACACCATATATTTT.

The chain employs TRBV5-8 and TRBJ2-5; 15 bases map to TRBD2. V trimming: 6 bases; J trimming: 2 bases; junction bases outside the gene matches: 5. CDR3 length: 16 amino acids. Per germline, CDR1 SGHTS and CDR2 YDEGEE. The CDR3 bases are TGTGCCAGCATGAAAGGACTAGCGGGAGGGCAAGAGACCCAGTACTTC. Translated: CASMKGLAGGQETQYF.

About this clone itself: Its ends do not fully match the called genes, so a read error is possible. CDR3 residues: CASSPTGVTMDTQYF. DNA of the CDR3: TGTGCTAGCAGCCCGACAGGGGTGACCATGGATACGCAGTATTTT. The V gene is TRBV7-7, the J gene TRBJ2-3, with 8 bases lining up with TRBD1. Germline CDR1 is SSHAT and CDR2 is FNYEAQ (reference sequence). The CDR3 length is 15 residues.

The chain couples TRBV7-9 to TRBJ1-4; perhaps TRBD1 as D (5 bases). In germline, CDR1 is SEHNR, CDR2 FQNEAQ (reference sequence). V was trimmed by 6 bases and J by 3 bases, leaving 11 bases between them. The CDR3 is made up of 14 amino acids. In DNA form, the CDR3 reads TGTGCCAGCAGACCGGGGGGATCTAATGAAAAACTGTTTTTT. Its protein product is CASRPGGSNEKLFF.

The CDR3 sequence is CASSQTPASGRAYTDTQYF. As DNA, the CDR3 is TGCGCCAGCAGCCAAACCCCTGCTAGCGGGAGGGCCTACACAGATACGCAGTATTTT. The rearrangement uses TRBV4-1 and TRBJ2-3; 12 bases line up with TRBD2. From germline, CDR1 is MGHRA and CDR2 YSYEKL. The CDR3 is made up of 19 amino acids. V gave up 2 bases and J gave up 2 bases; unmatched junction bases: 11.

The count of this clone is one. The rearrangement links TRBV5-6 to TRBJ2-7; TRBD1 might be the D (6 bases). CDR3 length: 13 amino acids. V lost 7 bases, J lost 6 bases, and 17 bases lay in between. Germline assignment: CDR1 SGHDT and CDR2 YYEEEE. This CDR3 is CASRPGGAGEQYF. CDR3 nucleotides: TGTGCCAGCCGGCCTGGGGGCGCGGGCGAGCAGTACTTC.

This rearrangement joins TRBV28 to TRBJ2-2; a weak D match, TRBD1 (6 bases). Trimming shortened V by 6 bases and J by 5 bases, and 22 bases separated the two germline ends. The CDR3 covers 17 residues. Germline CDR1 and CDR2: MDHEN and SYDVKM. The CDR3 is CASSDPGTRSSTGELFF. The CDR3 nucleotides read TGTGCCAGCAGCGACCCCGGGACACGGAGTTCAACCGGGGAGCTGTTTTTT.

This clone was detected once. The chain uses TRBV11-2 and TRBJ2-3, with 7 bases identical to TRBD2. Per germline, CDR1 SGHAT and CDR2 FQNNGV. J gave up 4 bases and V 0 bases, and 10 bases lay outside the gene matches. The CDR3 has 17 amino acids. CDR3 sequence: CASSLEAGLGSPDTQYF. The CDR3 nucleotides are TGTGCCAGCAGCTTAGAAGCGGGGTTGGGGAGCCCAGATACGCAGTATTTT.